A selection of T cell receptor beta chains follows, all from one sample in a study of control samples from healthy donors and cancer patients. Method: immunoSEQ multiplex PCR; TCRdb's copy keeps in-frame clones and lacks some. The repertoire holds some 120,000 clones, with around 89% as singletons. Input material: blood. These receptors were collected from a man aged 50 to 59 in good health. Each CDR3 is given with its conserved first and last residue. Each record gives: J gene, D gene, V gene, clone size, CDR3 protein, CDR3 DNA. The D gene is left open where the match is weak. Size is stated for part of the rows, as once, few or many counts, or as a class when the clone is expanded.

>TRBJ2-5|TRBD2|TRBV27|-
CASSYGTSGGETQYF
TGTGCCAGCAGTTACGGGACTAGCGGGGGAGAGACCCAGTACTTC
>TRBJ1-1|-|TRBV19|once
CASNPQGGDTEAFF
TGTGCCAGTAATCCACAGGGTGGTGACACTGAAGCTTTCTTT
>TRBJ1-6|-|TRBV11-2|-
CASSLVGESSYNSPLHF
TGTGCCAGCAGCTTAGTGGGGGAGAGCTCCTATAATTCACCCCTCCACTTT
>TRBJ2-6|TRBD1|TRBV19|-
CASSPPRTGSSGANVLTF
TGTGCCAGTAGTCCGCCAAGGACAGGGAGCTCTGGGGCCAACGTCCTGACTTTC
>TRBJ2-5|TRBD2|TRBV11-3|-
CASSSGGGMGETQYF
TGTGCCAGCAGCTCAGGCGGGGGGATGGGAGAGACCCAGTACTTC
>TRBJ2-5|-|TRBV27|-
CASSWRGRETQYF
TGTGCCAGCAGTTGGAGGGGCCGAGAGACCCAGTACTTC
>TRBJ2-6|-|TRBV4-3|-
CASSQGVASGANVLTF
TGCGCCAGCAGCCAAGGAGTAGCCTCTGGGGCCAACGTCCTGACTTTC
>TRBJ1-5|-|TRBV6-6|-
CASSDSDGQPQHF
TGTGCCAGCAGCGACTCGGACGGGCAGCCCCAGCATTTT
>TRBJ1-2|TRBD1|TRBV30|-
CAWSRNQGAGYTF
TGTGCCTGGAGCAGAAACCAGGGGGCTGGCTACACCTTC
>TRBJ1-1|-|TRBV5-6|-
CASSLGVLNTEAFF
TGTGCCAGCAGCTTAGGGGTCCTGAACACTGAAGCTTTCTTT
>TRBJ2-7|-|TRBV7-2|-
CASSRQRAYEQYF
TGTGCCAGCAGCCGGCAGCGGGCCTACGAGCAGTACTTC
>TRBJ1-5|TRBD1|TRBV6-2/TRBV6-3|-
CASSPDRRDQPQHF
TGTGCCAGCAGCCCGGACAGGCGAGATCAGCCCCAGCATTTT
>TRBJ2-3|-|TRBV15|-
CATSRGTGSTDTQYF
TGTGCCACCAGCAGAGGGACGGGGAGCACAGATACGCAGTATTTT
>TRBJ1-2|-|TRBV7-6|-
CASSPSDSPYGYTF
TGTGCCAGCAGCCCGAGTGACAGCCCCTATGGCTACACCTTC
>TRBJ1-1|TRBD1|TRBV5-5|-
CASRIWDRVSTEAFF
TGTGCCAGCAGAATCTGGGACAGGGTCAGCACTGAAGCTTTCTTT
>TRBJ1-4|-|TRBV27|-
CASSPAGAREKLFF
TGTGCCAGCAGCCCAGCAGGGGCGCGGGAAAAACTGTTTTTT
>TRBJ1-2|-|TRBV18|-
CASSRALTEANYGYTF
TGTGCCAGTTCACGAGCTCTAACGGAGGCTAACTATGGCTACACCTTC
>TRBJ1-1|TRBD1|TRBV6-2/TRBV6-3|-
CASRYDGQGRILYEAFF
TGTGCCAGCAGATACGACGGACAGGGCAGGATACTTTATGAAGCTTTCTTT
>TRBJ1-1|-|TRBV20-1|-
CRVGGRAFF
TGCAGGGTCGGAGGGAGAGCTTTCTTT
>TRBJ1-3|-|TRBV29-1|-
CSVGGPDSGNTIYF
TGCAGCGTCGGAGGGCCCGACTCTGGAAACACCATATATTTT
>TRBJ1-1|-|TRBV19|-
CASSIEGQGGTEAFF
TGTGCCAGTAGTATAGAGGGTCAGGGTGGGACTGAAGCTTTCTTT
>TRBJ1-2|-|TRBV12-3/TRBV12-4|-
CASSAALGTGYTF
TGTGCCAGCAGCGCAGCTCTCGGTACGGGCTACACCTTC
>TRBJ1-1|-|TRBV11-2|-
CASSFGDKNTEAFF
TGTGCCAGCAGCTTTGGGGACAAGAACACTGAAGCTTTCTTT
>TRBJ1-1|TRBD1|TRBV9|-
CASSVGPLDREGTEAFF
TGTGCCAGCAGCGTAGGGCCCCTAGACAGGGAGGGCACTGAAGCTTTCTTT
>TRBJ2-5|TRBD1|TRBV3-1/TRBV3-2|-
CASSQGQGPQETQYF
TGTGCCAGCAGCCAAGGACAGGGACCGCAAGAGACCCAGTACTTC
>TRBJ2-7|TRBD2|TRBV5-1|-
CASSLAGDPYEQYF
TGCGCCAGCAGTTTAGCGGGGGACCCCTACGAGCAGTACTTC
>TRBJ1-5|-|TRBV12-5|few
CASGLQGSNQPQHF
TGTGCTAGTGGTTTGCAGGGTAGCAATCAGCCCCAGCATTTT
>TRBJ2-7|-|TRBV2|-
CASSQLLEQYF
TGTGCCAGCAGCCAACTTTTGGAGCAGTACTTC
>TRBJ1-2|-|TRBV18|-
CASSPSTGGYTF
TGTGCCAGCTCACCTTCCACCGGGGGCTACACCTTC
>TRBJ1-2|TRBD1|TRBV5-8|-
CASSLVPRQGSQGYTF
TGTGCCAGCAGCTTGGTGCCAAGACAGGGATCGCAGGGCTACACCTTC
>TRBJ1-6|-|TRBV19|-
CASSIVLQGSNSPLHF
TGTGCCAGTAGTATAGTCCTGCAGGGGTCCAATTCACCCCTCCACTTT
>TRBJ1-6|-|TRBV5-1|-
CASSLGEGYNSPLHF
TGCGCCAGCAGCTTGGGCGAAGGGTACAATTCACCCCTCCACTTT
>TRBJ1-2|-|TRBV6-2/TRBV6-3|-
CASSYEQGNPHGYTF
TGTGCCAGCAGTTACGAACAGGGTAATCCGCATGGCTACACCTTC
>TRBJ1-2|-|TRBV6-5|-
CASRSDILWGYTF
TGTGCCAGCAGATCGGACATTTTGTGGGGCTACACCTTC
>TRBJ2-1|TRBD2|TRBV20-1|-
CSASAVSGLAGEGEQFF
TGCAGTGCTAGTGCCGTCTCGGGACTAGCGGGGGAAGGGGAGCAGTTCTTC
>TRBJ1-6|-|TRBV5-5|-
CASSLDPYNSPLHF
TGTGCCAGCAGCTTGGATCCCTATAATTCACCCCTCCACTTT
>TRBJ2-1|-|TRBV7-6|-
CASSPWLGGEQFF
TGTGCCAGCAGCCCCTGGCTGGGCGGTGAGCAGTTCTTC
>TRBJ2-5|TRBD1|TRBV18|-
CASSGTGAGETQYF
TGTGCCAGCTCCGGGACAGGAGCCGGGGAGACCCAGTACTTC
>TRBJ2-2|TRBD2|TRBV7-2|-
CASTISGMNTGELFF
TGTGCCAGCACCATTAGCGGGATGAACACCGGGGAGCTGTTTTTT
>TRBJ1-1|-|TRBV27|-
CASSLGRGAPNTEAFF
TGTGCCAGCAGTTTAGGGCGCGGGGCGCCGAACACTGAAGCTTTCTTT
>TRBJ1-5|TRBD1|TRBV2|-
CASSDRGMGSNQPQHF
TGTGCCAGCAGTGACAGGGGGATGGGAAGCAATCAGCCCCAGCATTTT
>TRBJ2-7|-|TRBV12-5|-
CASGLSGASYEQYF
TGTGCTAGTGGTTTGTCGGGGGCTTCCTACGAGCAGTACTTC
>TRBJ1-4|TRBD1|TRBV20-1|-
CSASPHRGSAEKLFF
TGCAGTGCGAGTCCTCACAGGGGGTCGGCTGAAAAACTGTTTTTT
>TRBJ1-3|-|TRBV2|-
CASKAGESGNTIYF
TGTGCCAGCAAGGCGGGGGAGTCTGGAAACACCATATATTTT
>TRBJ2-7|-|TRBV7-9|once
CASSLGPQTYEQYF
TGTGCCAGCAGCTTAGGCCCACAAACCTACGAGCAGTACTTC